The present T cell receptor (beta chain) was sequenced within a study of cytomegalovirus exposure and HLA in healthy donors. Comment on this clone: Its antigen remains unidentified.

The donors formed part of the approximately 110-subject validation cohort, distinct from the 666-subject first cohort. Method: immunoSEQ multiplex PCR; TCRdb's copy keeps in-frame clones and lacks some. The sample contains about 130,000 clones, under 90% of which appear only once. Germline V lookup: CDR1 SGHTA, CDR2 FQGNSA. The CDR3 totals 16 residues. V shed 2 bases and J 6 bases; nucleotides not matched to a gene: 5. Study conclusions and caveats: The study labeled around 160 TCR beta chains cytomegalovirus-associated. Rarity characterized most TCR sequences, yet some public TCRs appeared in many donors. Reportedly, diagnosis of cytomegalovirus status by the classifier showed high specificity and sensitivity.

The receptor was derived from a man aged 30 to 39 in good health and CMV-seronegative. The J gene is TRBJ2-2, the V gene TRBV7-2, with TRBD1 matching 11 bases. The sequenced material came from PBMCs. For the CDR3, the DNA is TGTGCCAGCAGCTTACAAGGACAGGGGGCACCCGGGGAGCTGTTTTTT. Amino acids: CASSLQGQGAPGELFF. Supplemented by reference TRBV7-2 and TRBJ2-2, the full variable domain reads GAGVSQSPSNKVTEKGKDVELRCDPISGHTALYWYRQSLGQGLEFLIYFQGNSAPDKSGLPSDRFSAERTGGSVSTLTIQRTQQEDSAVYLCASSLQGQGAPGELFFGEGSRLTVL.